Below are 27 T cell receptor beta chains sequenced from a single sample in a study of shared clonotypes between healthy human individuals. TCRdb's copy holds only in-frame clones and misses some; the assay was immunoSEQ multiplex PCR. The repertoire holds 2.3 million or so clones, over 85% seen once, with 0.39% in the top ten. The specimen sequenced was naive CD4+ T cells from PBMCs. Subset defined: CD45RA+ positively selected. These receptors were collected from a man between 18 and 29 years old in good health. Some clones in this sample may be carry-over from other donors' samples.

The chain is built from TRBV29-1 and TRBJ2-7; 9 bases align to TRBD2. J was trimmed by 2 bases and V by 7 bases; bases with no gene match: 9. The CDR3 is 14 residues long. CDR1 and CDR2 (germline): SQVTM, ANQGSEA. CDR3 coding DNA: TGCAGCGCCAGGGAGCGGGAGGATACCTACGAGCAGTACTTC. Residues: CSAREREDTYEQYF.

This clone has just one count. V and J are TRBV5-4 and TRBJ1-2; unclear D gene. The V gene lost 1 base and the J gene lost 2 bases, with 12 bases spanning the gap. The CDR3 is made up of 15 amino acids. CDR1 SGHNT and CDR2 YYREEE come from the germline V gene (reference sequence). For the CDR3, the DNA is TGTGCCAGCAGCTTGCGGGTGGTAGAGAACTATGGCTACACCTTC. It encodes CASSLRVVENYGYTF.

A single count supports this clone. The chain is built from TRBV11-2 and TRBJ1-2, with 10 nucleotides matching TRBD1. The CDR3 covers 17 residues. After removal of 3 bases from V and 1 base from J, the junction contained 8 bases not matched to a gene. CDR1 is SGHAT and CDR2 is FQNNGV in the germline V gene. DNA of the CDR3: TGTGCCAGCAGCTTGACCGTGGGACAGGGGATTAACTATGGCTACACCTTC. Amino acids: CASSLTVGQGINYGYTF. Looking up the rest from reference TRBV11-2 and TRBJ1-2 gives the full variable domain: EAGVAQSPRYKIIEKRQSVAFWCNPISGHATLYWYQQILGQGPKLLIQFQNNGVVDDSQLPKDRFSAERLKGVDSTLKIQPAKLEDSAVYLCASSLTVGQGINYGYTFGSGTRLTVV.

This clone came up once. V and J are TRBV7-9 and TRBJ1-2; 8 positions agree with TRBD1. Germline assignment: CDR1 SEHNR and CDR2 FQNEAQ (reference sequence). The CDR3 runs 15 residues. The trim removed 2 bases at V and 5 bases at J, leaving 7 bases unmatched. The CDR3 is CASSLQGAPSYGYTF. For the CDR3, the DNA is TGTGCCAGCAGCTTACAGGGGGCCCCCTCTTATGGCTACACCTTC. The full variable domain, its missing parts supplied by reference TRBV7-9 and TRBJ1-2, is DTGVSQNPRHKITKRGQNVTFRCDPISEHNRLYWYRQTLGQGPEFLTYFQNEAQLEKSRLLSDRFSAERPKGSFSTLEIQRTEQGDSAMYLCASSLQGAPSYGYTFGSGTRLTVV.

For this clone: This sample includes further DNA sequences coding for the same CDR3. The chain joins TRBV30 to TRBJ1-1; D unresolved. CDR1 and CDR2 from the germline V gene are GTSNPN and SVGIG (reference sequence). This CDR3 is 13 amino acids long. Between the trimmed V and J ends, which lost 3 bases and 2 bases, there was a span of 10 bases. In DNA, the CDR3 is TGTGCCTGGAGCGTGGAGGGAAACACTGAAGCTTTCTTT. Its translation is CAWSVEGNTEAFF.

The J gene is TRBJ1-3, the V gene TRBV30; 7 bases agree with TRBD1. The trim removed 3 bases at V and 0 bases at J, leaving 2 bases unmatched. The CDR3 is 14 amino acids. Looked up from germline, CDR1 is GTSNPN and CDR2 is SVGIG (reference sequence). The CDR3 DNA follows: TGTGCCTGGAGCCGGGACAGCTCTGGAAACACCATATATTTT. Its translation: CAWSRDSSGNTIYF.

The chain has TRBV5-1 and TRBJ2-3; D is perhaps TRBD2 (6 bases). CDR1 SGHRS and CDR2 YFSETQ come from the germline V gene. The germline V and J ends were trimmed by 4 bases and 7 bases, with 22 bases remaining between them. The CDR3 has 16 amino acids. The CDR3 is CASSPRPGTPSHTQYF. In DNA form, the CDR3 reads TGCGCCAGCAGCCCAAGACCCGGGACTCCCTCCCATACGCAGTATTTT.

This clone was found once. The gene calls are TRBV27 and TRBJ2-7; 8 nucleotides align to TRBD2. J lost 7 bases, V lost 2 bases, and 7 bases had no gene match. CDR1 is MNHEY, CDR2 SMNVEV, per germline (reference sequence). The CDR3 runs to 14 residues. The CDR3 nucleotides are TGTGCCAGCAGTTTAGGGACTAGTCCCGGAGAGCAGTACTTC. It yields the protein CASSLGTSPGEQYF.

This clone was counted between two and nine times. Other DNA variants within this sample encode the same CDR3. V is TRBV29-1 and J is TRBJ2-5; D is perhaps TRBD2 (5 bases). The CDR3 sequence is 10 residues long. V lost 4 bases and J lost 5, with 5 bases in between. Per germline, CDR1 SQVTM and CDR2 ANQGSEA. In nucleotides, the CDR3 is TGCAGCGTTGGGAGGGAGACCCAGTACTTC. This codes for CSVGRETQYF.

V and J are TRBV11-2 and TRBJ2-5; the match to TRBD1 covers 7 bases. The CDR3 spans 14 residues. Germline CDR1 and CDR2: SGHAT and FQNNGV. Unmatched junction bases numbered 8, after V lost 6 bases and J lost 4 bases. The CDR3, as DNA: TGTGCCAGCAGACGTACCGGGACAGTAGAGACCCAGTACTTC. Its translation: CASRRTGTVETQYF.

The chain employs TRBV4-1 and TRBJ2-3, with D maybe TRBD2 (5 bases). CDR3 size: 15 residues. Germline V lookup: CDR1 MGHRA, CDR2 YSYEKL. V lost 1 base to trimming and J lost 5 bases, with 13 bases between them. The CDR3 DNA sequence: TGCGCCAGCAGCCAAGCGCCCTCGGGGAGAGATACGCAGTATTTT. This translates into CASSQAPSGRDTQYF.

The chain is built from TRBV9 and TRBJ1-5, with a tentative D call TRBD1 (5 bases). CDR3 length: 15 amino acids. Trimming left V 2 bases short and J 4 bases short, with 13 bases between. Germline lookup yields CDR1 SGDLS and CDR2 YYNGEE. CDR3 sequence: CASSVGATGNQPQHF. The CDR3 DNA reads TGTGCCAGCAGCGTTGGGGCCACGGGGAATCAGCCCCAGCATTTT.

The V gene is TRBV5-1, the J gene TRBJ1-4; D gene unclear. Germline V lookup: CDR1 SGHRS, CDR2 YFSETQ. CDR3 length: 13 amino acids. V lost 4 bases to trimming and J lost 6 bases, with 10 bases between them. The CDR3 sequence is CASSRPGDEKLFF. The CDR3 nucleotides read TGCGCCAGCAGCAGGCCGGGAGATGAAAAACTGTTTTTT.

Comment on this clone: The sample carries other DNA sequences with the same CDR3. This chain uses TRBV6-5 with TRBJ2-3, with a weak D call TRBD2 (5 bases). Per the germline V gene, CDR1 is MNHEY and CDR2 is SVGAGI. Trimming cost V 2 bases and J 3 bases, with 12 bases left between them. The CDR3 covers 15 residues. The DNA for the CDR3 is TGTGCCAGCAGTTACAGCGGAGGCTCGACAGATACGCAGTATTTT. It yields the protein CASSYSGGSTDTQYF.

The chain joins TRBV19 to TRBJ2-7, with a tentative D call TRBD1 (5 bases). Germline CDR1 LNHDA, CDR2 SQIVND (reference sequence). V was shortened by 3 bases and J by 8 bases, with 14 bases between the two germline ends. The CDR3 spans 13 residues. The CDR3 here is CASSMTVWGKQYF. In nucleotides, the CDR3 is TGTGCCAGTAGTATGACAGTCTGGGGCAAGCAGTACTTC.

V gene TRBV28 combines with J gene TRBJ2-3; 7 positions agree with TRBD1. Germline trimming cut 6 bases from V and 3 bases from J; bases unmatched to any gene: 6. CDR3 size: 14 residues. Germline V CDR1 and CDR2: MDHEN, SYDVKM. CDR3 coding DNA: TGTGCCAGCAGCCGACAGGGTACGACAGATACGCAGTATTTT. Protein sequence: CASSRQGTTDTQYF.

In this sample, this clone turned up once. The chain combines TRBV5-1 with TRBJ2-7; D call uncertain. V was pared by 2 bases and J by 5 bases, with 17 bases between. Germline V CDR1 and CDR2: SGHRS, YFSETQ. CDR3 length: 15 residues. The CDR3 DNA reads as TGCGCCAGCAGCTTAACAACCAGAAATGGGGACGAGCAGTACTTC. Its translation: CASSLTTRNGDEQYF.

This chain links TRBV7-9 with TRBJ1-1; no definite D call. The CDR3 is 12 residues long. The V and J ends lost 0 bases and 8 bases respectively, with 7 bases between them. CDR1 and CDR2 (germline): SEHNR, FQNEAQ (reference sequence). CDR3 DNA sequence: TGTGCCAGCAGCTTAGCGAGCAGGGAAGCTTTCTTT. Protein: CASSLASREAFF. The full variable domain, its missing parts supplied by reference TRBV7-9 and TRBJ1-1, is DTGVSQNPRHKITKRGQNVTFRCDPISEHNRLYWYRQTLGQGPEFLTYFQNEAQLEKSRLLSDRFSAERPKGSFSTLEIQRTEQGDSAMYLCASSLASREAFFGQGTRLTVV.

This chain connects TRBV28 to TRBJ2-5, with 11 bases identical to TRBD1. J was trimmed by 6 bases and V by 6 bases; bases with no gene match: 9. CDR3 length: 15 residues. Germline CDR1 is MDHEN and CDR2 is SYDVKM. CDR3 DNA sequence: TGTGCCAGCAGGCATGGGACAGGGGGACGTAAGACCCAGTACTTC. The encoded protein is CASRHGTGGRKTQYF.

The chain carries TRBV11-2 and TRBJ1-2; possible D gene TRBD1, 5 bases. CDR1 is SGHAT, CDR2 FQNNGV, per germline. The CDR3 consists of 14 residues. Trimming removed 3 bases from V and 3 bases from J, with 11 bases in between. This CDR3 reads CASSLGRDYYGYTF. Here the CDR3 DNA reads TGTGCCAGCAGCTTGGGCAGGGATTACTATGGCTACACCTTC.

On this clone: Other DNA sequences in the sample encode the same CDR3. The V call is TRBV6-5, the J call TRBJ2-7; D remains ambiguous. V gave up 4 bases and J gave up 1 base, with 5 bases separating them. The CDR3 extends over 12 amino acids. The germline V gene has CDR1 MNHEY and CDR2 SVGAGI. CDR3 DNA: TGTGCCAGCAGTTCTCCATCCTACGAGCAGTACTTC. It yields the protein CASSSPSYEQYF.

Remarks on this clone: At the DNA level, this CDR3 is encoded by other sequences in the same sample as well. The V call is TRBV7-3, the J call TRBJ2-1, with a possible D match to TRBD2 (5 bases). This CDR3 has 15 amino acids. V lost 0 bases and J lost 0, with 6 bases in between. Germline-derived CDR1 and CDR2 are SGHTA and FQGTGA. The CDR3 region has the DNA TGTGCCAGCAGCTTAACCCGGGACTCCTACAATGAGCAGTTCTTC. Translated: CASSLTRDSYNEQFF.

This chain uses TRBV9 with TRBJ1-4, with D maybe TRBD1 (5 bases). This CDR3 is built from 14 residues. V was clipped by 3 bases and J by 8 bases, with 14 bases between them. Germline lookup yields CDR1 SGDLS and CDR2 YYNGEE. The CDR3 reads CASSAGGFDEKLFF. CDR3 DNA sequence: TGTGCCAGCAGCGCTGGGGGGTTTGACGAAAAACTGTTTTTT. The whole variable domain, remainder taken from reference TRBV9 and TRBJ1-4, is DSGVTQTPKHLITATGQRVTLRCSPRSGDLSVYWYQQSLDQGLQFLIQYYNGEERAKGNILERFSAQQFPDLHSELNLSSLELGDSALYFCASSAGGFDEKLFFGSGTQLSVL.

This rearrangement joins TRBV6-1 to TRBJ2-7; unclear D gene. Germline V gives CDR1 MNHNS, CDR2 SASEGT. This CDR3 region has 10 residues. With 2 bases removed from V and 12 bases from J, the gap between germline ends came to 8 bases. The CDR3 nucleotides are TGTGCCAGCAGTGAACGTTGGATGTACTTC. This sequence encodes CASSERWMYF.

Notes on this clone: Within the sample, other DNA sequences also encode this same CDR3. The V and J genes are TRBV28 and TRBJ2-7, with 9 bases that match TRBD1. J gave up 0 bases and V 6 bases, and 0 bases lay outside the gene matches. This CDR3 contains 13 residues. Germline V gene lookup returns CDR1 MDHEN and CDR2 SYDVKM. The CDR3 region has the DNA TGTGCCAGCAGGGACAGGGGCTCCTACGAGCAGTACTTC. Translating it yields CASRDRGSYEQYF.

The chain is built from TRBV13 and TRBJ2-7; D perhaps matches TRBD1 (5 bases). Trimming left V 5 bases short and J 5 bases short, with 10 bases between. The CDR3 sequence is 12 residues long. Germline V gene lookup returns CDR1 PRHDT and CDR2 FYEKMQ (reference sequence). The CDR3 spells CASSGRVHEQYF. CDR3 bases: TGTGCCAGCAGCGGCAGGGTACACGAGCAGTACTTC. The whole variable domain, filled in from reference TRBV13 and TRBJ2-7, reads AAGVIQSPRHLIKEKRETATLKCYPIPRHDTVYWYQQGPGQDPQFLISFYEKMQSDKGSIPDRFSAQQFSDYHSELNMSSLELGDSALYFCASSGRVHEQYFGPGTRLTVT.

The CDR3 DNA follows: TGTGCCAGCAGTCGGGAGGGGGGCTATAGCAATCAGCCCCAGCATTTT. This sequence encodes CASSREGGYSNQPQHF. The V call is TRBV28, the J call TRBJ1-5; weak D call: TRBD1 (6 bases). V was trimmed by 5 bases and J by 0 bases, leaving 14 bases between them. CDR3 size: 16 residues. Germline CDR1 reads MDHEN; CDR2 reads SYDVKM.